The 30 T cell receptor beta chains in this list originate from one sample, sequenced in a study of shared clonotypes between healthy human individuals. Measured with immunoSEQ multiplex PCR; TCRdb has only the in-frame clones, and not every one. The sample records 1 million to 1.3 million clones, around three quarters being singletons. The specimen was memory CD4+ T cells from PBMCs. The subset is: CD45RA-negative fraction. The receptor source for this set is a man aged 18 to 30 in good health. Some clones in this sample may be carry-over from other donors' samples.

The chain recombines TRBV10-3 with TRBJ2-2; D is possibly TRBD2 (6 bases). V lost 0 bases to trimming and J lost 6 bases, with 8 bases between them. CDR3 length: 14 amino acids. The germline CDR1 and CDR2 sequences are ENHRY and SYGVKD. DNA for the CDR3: TGTGCCATCAGTGAGTCCGGGAGTGCCGGGGAGCTGTTTTTT. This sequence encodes CAISESGSAGELFF.

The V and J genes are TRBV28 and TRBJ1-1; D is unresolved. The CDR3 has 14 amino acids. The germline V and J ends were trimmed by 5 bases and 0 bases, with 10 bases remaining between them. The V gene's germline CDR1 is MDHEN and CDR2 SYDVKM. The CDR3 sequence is CASSETAMNTEAFF. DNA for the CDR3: TGTGCCAGCAGTGAAACAGCAATGAACACTGAAGCTTTCTTT.

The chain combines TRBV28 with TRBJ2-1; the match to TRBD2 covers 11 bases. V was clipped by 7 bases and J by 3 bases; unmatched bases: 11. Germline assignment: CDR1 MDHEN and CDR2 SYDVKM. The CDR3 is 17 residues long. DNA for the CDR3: TGTGCCAGCAAAGGGACTAGCGGACGACCTGGCTACAATGAGCAGTTCTTC. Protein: CASKGTSGRPGYNEQFF.

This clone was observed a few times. CDR3: CASSRDRGPTGELFF. The CDR3 coding sequence is TGTGCCAGCAGCCGTGACAGGGGACCGACCGGGGAGCTGTTTTTT. This chain uses TRBV11-2 with TRBJ2-2, with 8 positions matching TRBD1. The V and J ends lost 5 bases and 5 bases, in that order; junction bases with no gene match: 7. Germline V CDR1 and CDR2: SGHAT, FQNNGV. The length of the CDR3 is 15 residues.

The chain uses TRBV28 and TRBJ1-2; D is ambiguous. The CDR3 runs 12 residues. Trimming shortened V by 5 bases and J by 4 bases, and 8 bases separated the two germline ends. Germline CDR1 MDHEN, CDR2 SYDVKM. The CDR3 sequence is CASSGLPYGYTF. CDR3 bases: TGTGCCAGCAGTGGCCTACCCTATGGCTACACCTTC.

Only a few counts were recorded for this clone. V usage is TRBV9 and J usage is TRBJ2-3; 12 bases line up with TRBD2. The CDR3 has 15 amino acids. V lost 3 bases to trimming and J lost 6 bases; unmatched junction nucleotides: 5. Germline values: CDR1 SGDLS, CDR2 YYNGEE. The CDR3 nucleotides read TGTGCCAGCAGCGCTAGCGGGAGGGCCGGGGATACGCAGTATTTT. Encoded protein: CASSASGRAGDTQYF.

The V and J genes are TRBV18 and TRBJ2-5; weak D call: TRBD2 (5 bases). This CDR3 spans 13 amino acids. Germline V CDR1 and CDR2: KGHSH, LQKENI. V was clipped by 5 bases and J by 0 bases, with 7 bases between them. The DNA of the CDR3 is TGTGCCAGCTCATCGGGGTACCAAGAGACCCAGTACTTC. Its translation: CASSSGYQETQYF.

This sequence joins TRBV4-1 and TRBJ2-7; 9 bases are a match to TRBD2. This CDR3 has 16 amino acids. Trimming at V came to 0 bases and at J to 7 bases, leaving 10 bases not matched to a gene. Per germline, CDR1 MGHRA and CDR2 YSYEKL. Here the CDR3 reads CASSQDLASGNLEQYF. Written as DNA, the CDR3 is TGCGCCAGCAGCCAAGATCTGGCTAGCGGGAACTTGGAGCAGTACTTC.

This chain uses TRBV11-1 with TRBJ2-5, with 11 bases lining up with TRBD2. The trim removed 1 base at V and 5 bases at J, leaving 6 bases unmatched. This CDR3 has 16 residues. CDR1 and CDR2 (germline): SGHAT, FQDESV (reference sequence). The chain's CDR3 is CASSLVSGRARETQYF. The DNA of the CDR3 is TGTGCCAGCAGCTTAGTTAGCGGGAGGGCCCGGGAGACCCAGTACTTC.

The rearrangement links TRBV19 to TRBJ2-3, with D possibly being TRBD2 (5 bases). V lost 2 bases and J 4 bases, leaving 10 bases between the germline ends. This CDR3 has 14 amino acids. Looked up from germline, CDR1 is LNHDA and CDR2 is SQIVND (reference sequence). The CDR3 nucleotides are TGTGCCAGTAGTATAAGCCTTAGCGCAGATACGCAGTATTTT. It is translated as CASSISLSADTQYF.

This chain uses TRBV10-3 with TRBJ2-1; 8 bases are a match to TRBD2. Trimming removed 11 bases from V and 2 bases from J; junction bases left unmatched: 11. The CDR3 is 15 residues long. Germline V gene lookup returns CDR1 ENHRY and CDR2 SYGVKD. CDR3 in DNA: TGTGCCGTGGGGGGAACGGGAGGGACCTACAATGAGCAGTTCTTC. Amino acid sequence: CAVGGTGGTYNEQFF.

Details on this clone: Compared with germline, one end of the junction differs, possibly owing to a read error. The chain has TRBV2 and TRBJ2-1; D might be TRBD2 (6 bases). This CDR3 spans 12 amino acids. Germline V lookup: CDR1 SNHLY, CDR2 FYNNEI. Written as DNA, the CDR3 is TGTGCCAGCAGTACTCCGGTCCAAACGGGGGTCTTC. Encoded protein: CASSTPVQTGVF.

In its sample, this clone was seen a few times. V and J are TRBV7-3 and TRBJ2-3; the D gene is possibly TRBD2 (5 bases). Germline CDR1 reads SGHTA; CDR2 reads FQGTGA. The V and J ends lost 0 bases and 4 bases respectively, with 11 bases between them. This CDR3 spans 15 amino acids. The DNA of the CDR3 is TGTGCCAGCAGCTTAACCCGGGAAAGGGCAGATACGCAGTATTTT. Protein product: CASSLTRERADTQYF.

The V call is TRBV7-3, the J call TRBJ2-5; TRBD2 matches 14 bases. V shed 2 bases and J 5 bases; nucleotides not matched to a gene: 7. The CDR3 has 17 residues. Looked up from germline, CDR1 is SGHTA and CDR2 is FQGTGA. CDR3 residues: CASSLGTSGSSGETQYF. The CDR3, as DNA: TGTGCCAGCAGCTTAGGGACTAGCGGGAGTTCTGGCGAGACCCAGTACTTC. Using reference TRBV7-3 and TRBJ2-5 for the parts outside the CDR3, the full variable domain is GAGVSQTPSNKVTEKGKYVELRCDPISGHTALYWYRQSLGQGPEFLIYFQGTGAADDSGLPNDRFFAVRPEGSVSTLKIQRTERGDSAVYLCASSLGTSGSSGETQYFGPGTRLLVL.

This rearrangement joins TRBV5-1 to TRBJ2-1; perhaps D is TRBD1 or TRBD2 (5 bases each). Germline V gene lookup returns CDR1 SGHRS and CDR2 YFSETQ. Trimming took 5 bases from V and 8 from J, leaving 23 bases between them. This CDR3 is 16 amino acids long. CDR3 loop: CASRRTPGNPSDEQFF. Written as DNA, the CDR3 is TGCGCCAGCAGGCGGACTCCAGGGAATCCTTCCGATGAGCAGTTCTTC.

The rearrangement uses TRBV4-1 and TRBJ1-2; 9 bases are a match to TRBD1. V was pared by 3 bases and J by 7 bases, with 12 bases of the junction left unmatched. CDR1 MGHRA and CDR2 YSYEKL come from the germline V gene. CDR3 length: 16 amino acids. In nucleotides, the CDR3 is TGCGCCAGCAGCCACCTACCGGGGGACAGGGTCGGTGGCTACACCTTC. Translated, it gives CASSHLPGDRVGGYTF.

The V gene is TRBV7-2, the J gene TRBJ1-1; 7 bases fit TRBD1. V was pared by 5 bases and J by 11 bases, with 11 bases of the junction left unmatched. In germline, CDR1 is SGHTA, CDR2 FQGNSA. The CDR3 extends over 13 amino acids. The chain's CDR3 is CASSQYRGLEAFF. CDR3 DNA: TGTGCCAGCAGCCAATACAGGGGACTTGAGGCTTTCTTT.

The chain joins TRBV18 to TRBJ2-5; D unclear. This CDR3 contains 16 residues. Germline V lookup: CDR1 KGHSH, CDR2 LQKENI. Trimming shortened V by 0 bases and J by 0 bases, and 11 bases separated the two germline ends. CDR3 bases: TGTGCCAGCTCACCACCCCCCGTGGCCTACCAAGAGACCCAGTACTTC. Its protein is CASSPPPVAYQETQYF.

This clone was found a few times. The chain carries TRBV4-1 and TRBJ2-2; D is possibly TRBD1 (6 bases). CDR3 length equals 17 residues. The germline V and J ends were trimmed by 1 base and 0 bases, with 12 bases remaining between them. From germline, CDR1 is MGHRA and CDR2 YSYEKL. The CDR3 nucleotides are TGCGCCAGCAGCCAAGGCAGGGGCTCCGCGAACACCGGGGAGCTGTTTTTT. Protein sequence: CASSQGRGSANTGELFF.

CDR3: CAWSSDPVGQFF. The CDR3 DNA follows: TGTGCCTGGAGTTCGGACCCCGTGGGGCAGTTCTTC. The chain links TRBV30 to TRBJ2-1; D call uncertain. Trimming pared 2 bases from V and 12 bases from J, leaving 14 bases between. Germline CDR1 is GTSNPN and CDR2 is SVGIG (reference sequence). CDR3 length: 12 residues.

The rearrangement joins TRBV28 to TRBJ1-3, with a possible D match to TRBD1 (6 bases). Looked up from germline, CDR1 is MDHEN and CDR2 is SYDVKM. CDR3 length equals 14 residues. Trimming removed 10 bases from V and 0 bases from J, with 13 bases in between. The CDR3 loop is CAIGGAFSGNTIYF. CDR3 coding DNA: TGTGCCATCGGGGGGGCTTTCTCTGGAAACACCATATATTTT. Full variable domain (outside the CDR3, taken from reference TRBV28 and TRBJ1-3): DVKVTQSSRYLVKRTGEKVFLECVQDMDHENMFWYRQDPGLGLRLIYFSYDVKMKEKGDIPEGYSVSREKKERFSLILESASTNQTSMYLCAIGGAFSGNTIYFGEGSWLTVV.

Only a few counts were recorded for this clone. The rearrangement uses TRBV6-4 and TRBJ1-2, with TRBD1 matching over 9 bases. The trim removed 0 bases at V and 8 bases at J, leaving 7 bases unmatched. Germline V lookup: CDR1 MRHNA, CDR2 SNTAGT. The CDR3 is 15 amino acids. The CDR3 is CASSDSSGQGTGYTF. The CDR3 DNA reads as TGTGCCAGCAGTGACTCCTCGGGACAGGGTACCGGCTACACCTTC.

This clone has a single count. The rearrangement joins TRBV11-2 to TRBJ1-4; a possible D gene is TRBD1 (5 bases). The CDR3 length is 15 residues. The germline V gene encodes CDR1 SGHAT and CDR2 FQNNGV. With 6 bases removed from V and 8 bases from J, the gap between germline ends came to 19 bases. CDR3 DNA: TGTGCCAGCAGTCCCGCCGGGGGATCGGGAGAAAAACTGTTTTTT. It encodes CASSPAGGSGEKLFF.

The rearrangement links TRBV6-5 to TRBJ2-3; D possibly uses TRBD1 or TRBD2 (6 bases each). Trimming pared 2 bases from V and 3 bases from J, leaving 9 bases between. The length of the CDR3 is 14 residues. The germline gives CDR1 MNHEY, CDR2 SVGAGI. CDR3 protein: CASSYEGGTDTQYF. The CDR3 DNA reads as TGTGCCAGCAGTTACGAGGGGGGTACAGATACGCAGTATTTT.

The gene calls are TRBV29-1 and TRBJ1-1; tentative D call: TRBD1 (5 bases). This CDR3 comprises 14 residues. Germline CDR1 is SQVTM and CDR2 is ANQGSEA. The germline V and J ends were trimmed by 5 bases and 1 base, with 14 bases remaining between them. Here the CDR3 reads CSVHRDGRNTEAFF. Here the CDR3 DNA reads TGCAGCGTTCACCGGGACGGGAGGAACACTGAAGCTTTCTTT.

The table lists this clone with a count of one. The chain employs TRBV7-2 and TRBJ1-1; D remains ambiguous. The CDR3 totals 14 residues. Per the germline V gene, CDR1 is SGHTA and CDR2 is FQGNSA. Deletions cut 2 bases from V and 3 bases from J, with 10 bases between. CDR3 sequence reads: CASSLRSLDTEAFF. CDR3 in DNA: TGTGCCAGCAGCTTACGGTCTCTGGACACTGAAGCTTTCTTT.

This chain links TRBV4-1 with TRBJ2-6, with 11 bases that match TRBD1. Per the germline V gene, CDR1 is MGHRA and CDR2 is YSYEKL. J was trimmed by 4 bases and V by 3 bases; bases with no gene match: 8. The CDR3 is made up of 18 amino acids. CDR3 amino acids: CASSQRTGGAEGANVLTF. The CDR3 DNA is TGCGCCAGCAGCCAGAGGACAGGGGGCGCTGAAGGGGCCAACGTCCTGACTTTC.

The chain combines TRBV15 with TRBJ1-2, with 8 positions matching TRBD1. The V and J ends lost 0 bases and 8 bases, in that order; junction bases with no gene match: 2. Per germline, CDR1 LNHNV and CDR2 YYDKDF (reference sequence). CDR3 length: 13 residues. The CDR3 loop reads CATSRDDRGGYTF. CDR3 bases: TGTGCCACCAGCAGAGACGACAGGGGAGGCTACACCTTC.

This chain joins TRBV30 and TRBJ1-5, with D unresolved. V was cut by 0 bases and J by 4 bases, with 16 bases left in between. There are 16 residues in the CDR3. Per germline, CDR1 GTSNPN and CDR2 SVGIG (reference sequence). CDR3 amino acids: CAWSVKLTWGNQPQHF. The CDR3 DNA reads TGTGCCTGGAGTGTAAAGTTGACGTGGGGAAATCAGCCCCAGCATTTT.

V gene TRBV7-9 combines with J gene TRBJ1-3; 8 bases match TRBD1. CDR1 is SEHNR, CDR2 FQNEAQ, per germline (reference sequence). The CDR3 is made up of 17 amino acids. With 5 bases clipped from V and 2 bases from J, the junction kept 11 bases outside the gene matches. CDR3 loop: CASSQGQGGTPGNTIYF. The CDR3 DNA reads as TGTGCCAGCAGCCAAGGACAGGGCGGGACGCCTGGAAACACCATATATTTT.